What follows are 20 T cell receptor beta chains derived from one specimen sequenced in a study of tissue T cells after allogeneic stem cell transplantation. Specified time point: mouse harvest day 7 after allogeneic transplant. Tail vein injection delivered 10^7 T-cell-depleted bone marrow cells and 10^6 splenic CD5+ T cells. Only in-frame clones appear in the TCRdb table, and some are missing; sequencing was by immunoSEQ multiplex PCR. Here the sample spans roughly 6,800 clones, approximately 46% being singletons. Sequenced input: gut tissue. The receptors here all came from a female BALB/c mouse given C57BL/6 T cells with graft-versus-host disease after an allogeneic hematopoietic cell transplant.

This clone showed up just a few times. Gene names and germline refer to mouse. Incomplete CDR3 DNA: TGTGCCAGCAGTCTGTCCACAGAAGTCTTC. Amino acids: CASSLSTEVF. In full, the CDR3 reads CASSLSTEVFF. The chain recombines TRBV26 with TRBJ1-1; D ambiguous. The read is 1 residue too short to cover the CDR3 end, so that end is filled in from the germline J gene. Trimming left V 0 bases short and J 4 bases short, with 0 bases between. The length of the CDR3 is 11 residues. CDR1 KGHPV and CDR2 FQNQEV come from the germline V gene (reference sequence).

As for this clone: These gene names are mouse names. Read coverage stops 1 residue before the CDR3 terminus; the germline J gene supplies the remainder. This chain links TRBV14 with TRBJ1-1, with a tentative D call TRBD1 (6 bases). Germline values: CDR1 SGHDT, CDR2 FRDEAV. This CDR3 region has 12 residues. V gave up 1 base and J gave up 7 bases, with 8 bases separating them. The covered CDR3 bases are TGTGCCAGCAGTTTCATGGACAGAGAAGTCTTC. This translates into CASSFMDREVF. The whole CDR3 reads CASSFMDREVFF.

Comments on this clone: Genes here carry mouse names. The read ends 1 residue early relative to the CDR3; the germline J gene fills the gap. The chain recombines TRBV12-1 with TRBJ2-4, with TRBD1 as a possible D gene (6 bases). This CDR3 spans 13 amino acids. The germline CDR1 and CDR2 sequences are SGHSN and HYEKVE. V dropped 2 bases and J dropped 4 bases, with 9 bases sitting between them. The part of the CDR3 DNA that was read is TGTGCCAGCTCTCCCGGGACAAAAAACACCTTGTAC. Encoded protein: CASSPGTKNTLY. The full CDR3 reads CASSPGTKNTLYF. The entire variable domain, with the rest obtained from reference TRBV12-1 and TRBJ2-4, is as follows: DSGVVQSPRHIIKEKGGRSVLTCIPISGHSNVVWYQQTLGKELKFLIQHYEKVERDKGFLPSRFSVQQFDDYHSEMNMSALELEDSAMYFCASSPGTKNTLYFGAGTRLSVL.

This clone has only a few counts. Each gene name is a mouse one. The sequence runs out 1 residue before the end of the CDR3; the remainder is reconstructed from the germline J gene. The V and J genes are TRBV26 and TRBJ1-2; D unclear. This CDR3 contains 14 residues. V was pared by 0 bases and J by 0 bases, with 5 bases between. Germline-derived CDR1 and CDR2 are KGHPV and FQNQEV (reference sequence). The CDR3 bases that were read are TGTGCCAGCAGTCTGTCTGGGGCAAACTCCGACTACACC. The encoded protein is CASSLSGANSDYT. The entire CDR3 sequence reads CASSLSGANSDYTF.

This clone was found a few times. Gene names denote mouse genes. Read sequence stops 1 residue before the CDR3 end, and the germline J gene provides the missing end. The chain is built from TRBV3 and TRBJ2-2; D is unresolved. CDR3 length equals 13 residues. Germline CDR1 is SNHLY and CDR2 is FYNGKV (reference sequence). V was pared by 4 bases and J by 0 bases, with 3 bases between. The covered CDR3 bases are TGTGCCAGCAGCTCTGCAAACACCGGGCAGCTCTAC. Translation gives CASSSANTGQLY. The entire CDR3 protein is CASSSANTGQLYF. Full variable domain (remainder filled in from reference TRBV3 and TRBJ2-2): GPKVLQIPSHQIIDMGQMVTLNCDPVSNHLYFYWYKQILGQQMEFLVNFYNGKVMEKSKLFKDQFSVERPDGSYFTLKIQPTALEDSAVYFCASSSANTGQLYFGEGSKLTVL.

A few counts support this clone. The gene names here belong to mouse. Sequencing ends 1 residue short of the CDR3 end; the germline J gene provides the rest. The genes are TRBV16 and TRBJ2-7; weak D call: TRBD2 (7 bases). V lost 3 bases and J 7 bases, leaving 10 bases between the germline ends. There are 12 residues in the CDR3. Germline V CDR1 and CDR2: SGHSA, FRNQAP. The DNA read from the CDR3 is TGTGCAAGCAGCTTTGGGGGGCGGGAACAGTAC. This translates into CASSFGGREQY. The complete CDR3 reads CASSFGGREQYF. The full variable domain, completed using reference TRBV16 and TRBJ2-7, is NAGVIQTPRHKVTGKGQEATLWCEPISGHSAVFWYRQTIVQGLEFLTYFRNQAPIDDSGMPKERFSAQMPNQSHSTLKIQSTQPQDSAVYLCASSFGGREQYFGPGTRLTVL.

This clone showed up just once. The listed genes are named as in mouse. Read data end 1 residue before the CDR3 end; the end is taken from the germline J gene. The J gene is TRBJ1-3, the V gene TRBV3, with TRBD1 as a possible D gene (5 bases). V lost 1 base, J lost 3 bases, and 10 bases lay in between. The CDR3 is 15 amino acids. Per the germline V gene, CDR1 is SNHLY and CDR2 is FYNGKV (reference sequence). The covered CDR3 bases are TGTGCCAGCAGCTTAGAGCCAGGGCTTGGAAATACGCTCTAT. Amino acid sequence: CASSLEPGLGNTLY. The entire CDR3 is CASSLEPGLGNTLYF.

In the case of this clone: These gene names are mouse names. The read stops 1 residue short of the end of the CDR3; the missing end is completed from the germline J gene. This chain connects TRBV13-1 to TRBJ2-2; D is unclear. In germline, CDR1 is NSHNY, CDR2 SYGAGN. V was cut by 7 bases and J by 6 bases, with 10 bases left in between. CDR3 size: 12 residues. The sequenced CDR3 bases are TGTGCCAGCCGACCCCTCCCCGGGCAGCTCTAC. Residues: CASRPLPGQLY. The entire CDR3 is CASRPLPGQLYF.

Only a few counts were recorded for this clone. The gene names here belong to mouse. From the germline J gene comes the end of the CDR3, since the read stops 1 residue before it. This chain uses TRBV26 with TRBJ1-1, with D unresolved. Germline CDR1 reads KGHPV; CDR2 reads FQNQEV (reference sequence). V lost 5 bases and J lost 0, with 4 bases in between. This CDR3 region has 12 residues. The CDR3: CASSGTNTEVFF. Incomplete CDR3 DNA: TGTGCCAGCAGTGGGACAAACACAGAAGTCTTC.

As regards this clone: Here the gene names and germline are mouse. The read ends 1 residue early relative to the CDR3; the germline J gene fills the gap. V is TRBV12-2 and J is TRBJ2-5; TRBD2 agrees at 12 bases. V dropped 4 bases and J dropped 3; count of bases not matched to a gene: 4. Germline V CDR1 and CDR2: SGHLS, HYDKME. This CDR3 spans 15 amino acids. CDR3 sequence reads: CASSPDWGGQDTQYF. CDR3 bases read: TGTGCCAGCTCCCCGGACTGGGGGGGACAAGACACCCAGTAC. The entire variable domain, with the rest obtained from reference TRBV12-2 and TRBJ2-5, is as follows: NSGVVQSPRYIIKGKGERSILKCIPISGHLSVAWYQQTQGQELKFFIQHYDKMERDKGNLPSRFSVQQFDDYHSEMNMSALELEDSAVYFCASSPDWGGQDTQYFGPGTRLLVL.

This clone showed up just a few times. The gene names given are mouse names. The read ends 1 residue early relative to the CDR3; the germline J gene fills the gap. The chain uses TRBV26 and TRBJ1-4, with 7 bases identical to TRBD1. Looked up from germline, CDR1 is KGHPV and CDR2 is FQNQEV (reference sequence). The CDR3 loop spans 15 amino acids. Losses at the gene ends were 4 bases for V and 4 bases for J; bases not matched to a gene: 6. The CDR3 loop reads CASSPDRARNERLFF. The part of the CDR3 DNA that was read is TGTGCCAGCAGTCCAGACAGGGCCCGCAACGAAAGATTATTT.

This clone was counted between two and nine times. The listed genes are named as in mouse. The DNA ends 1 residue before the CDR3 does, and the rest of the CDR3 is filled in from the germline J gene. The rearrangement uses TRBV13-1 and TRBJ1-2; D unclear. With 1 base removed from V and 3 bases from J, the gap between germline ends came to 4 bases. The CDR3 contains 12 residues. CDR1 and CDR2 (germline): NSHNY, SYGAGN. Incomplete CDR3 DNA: TGTGCCAGCAGTGATAGTGACTCCGACTACACC. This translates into CASSDSDSDYT. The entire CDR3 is CASSDSDSDYTF.

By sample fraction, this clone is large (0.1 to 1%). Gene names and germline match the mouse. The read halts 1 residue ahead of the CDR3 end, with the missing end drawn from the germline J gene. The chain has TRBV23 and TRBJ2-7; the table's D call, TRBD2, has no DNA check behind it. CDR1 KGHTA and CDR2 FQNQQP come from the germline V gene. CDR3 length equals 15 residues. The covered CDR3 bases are TGCTCCAGCAGTCAAATACTGGGGGGTGACTATGAACAGTAC. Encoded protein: CSSSQILGGDYEQY. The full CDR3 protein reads CSSSQILGGDYEQYF.

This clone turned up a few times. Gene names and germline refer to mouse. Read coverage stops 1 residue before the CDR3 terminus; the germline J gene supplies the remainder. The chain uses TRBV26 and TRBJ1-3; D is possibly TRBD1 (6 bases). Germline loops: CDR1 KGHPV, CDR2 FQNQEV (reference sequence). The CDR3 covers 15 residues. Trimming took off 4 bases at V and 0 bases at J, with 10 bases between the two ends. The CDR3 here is CASSRQENSGNTLYF. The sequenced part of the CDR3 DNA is TGTGCCAGCAGTCGACAGGAGAATTCTGGAAATACGCTCTAT.

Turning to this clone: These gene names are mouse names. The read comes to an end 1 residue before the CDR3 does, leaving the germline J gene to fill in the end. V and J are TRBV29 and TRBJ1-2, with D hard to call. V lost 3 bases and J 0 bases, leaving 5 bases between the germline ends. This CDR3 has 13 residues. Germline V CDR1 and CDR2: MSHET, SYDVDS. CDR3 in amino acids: CASSLPSNSDYTF. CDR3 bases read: TGTGCTAGCAGTTTGCCATCAAACTCCGACTACACC.

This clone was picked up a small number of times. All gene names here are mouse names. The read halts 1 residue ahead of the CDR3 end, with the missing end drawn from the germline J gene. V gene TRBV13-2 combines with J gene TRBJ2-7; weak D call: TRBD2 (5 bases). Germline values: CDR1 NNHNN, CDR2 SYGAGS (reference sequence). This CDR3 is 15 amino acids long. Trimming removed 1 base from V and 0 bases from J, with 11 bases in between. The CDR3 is CASGDLTELSYEQYF. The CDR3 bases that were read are TGTGCCAGCGGTGATCTGACTGAGCTCTCCTATGAACAGTAC.

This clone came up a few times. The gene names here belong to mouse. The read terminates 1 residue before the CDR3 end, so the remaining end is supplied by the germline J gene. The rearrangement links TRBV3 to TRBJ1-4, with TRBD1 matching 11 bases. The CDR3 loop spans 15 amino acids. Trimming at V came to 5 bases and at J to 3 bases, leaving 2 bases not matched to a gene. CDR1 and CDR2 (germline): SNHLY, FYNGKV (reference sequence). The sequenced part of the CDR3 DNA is TGTGCCAGCAGCGCGGGACAGGGGGCCAACGAAAGATTATTT. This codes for CASSAGQGANERLF. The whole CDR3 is CASSAGQGANERLFF. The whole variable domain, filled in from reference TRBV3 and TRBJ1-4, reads GPKVLQIPSHQIIDMGQMVTLNCDPVSNHLYFYWYKQILGQQMEFLVNFYNGKVMEKSKLFKDQFSVERPDGSYFTLKIQPTALEDSAVYFCASSAGQGANERLFFGHGTKLSVL.

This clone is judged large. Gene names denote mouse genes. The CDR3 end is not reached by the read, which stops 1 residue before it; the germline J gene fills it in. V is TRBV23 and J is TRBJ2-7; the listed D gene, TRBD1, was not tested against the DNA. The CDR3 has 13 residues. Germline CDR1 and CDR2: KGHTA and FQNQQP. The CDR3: CSSSRDSSYEQYF. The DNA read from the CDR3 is TGCTCCAGCAGTCGGGACAGCTCCTATGAACAGTAC.

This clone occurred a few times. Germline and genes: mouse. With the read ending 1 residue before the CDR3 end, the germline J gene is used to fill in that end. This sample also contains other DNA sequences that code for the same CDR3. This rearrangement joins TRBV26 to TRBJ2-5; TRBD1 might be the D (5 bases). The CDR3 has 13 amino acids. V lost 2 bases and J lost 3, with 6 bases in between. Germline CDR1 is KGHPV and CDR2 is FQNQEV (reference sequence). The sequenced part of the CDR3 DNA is TGTGCCAGCAGTCTGGGACATCAAGACACCCAGTAC. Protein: CASSLGHQDTQY. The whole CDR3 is CASSLGHQDTQYF.

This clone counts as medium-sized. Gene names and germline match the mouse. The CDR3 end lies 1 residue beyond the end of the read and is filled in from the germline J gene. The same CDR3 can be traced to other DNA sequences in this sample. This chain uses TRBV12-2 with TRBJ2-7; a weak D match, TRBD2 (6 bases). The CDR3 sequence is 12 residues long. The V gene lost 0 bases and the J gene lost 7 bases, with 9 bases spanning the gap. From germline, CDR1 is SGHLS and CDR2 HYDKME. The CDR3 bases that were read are TGTGCCAGCTCTCTCGGGGGGAGGGAACAGTAC. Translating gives CASSLGGREQY. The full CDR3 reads CASSLGGREQYF.